These 23 T cell receptor beta chains were sequenced from one sample in a study of CD8+CD57+ T cells in acquired aplastic anemia. Genomic DNA acted as the template from which TCR beta VDJ combination and CDR3 sequence profiling were carried out. TCRdb redid the calling of the reads with MiXCR, one entry per CDR3 protein. The table includes 130,000 or so distinct CDR3 sequences, more than 35% detected once. The sequenced material came from sorted CD4+, CD8+, or CD8+CD57+ T cells (not recorded which) from PBMCs. Receptors originate from a human donor in good health, serving as a control.

The chain's CDR3 is CASSAGGHINTEAFF. CDR3 DNA sequence: TGTGCCAGCAGTGCGGGGGGACACATTAACACTGAAGCTTTCTTT. The rearrangement joins TRBV2 to TRBJ1-1, with D perhaps TRBD1 (6 bases). Trimming removed 4 bases from V and 2 bases from J, with 14 bases in between. The CDR3 spans 15 residues. Germline-derived CDR1 and CDR2 are SNHLY and FYNNEI.

Details on this clonotype: Possible read error: a much larger clone is one base away. The rearrangement joins TRBV30 to TRBJ1-5; TRBD1 matches at 7 bases. Germline CDR1 reads GTSNPN; CDR2 reads SVGIG (reference sequence). The CDR3 has 13 amino acids. The CDR3 spells CTWSRQGGQPQHF. The CDR3 nucleotides read TGTACCTGGAGTCGACAGGGCGGTCAGCCCCAGCATTTT. The full variable domain, in which reference TRBV30 and TRBJ1-5 provide the parts outside the CDR3, is SQTIHQWPATLVQPVGSPLSLECTVEGTSNPNLYWYRQAAGRGLQLLFYSVGIGQISSEVPQNLSASRPQDRQFILSSKKLLLSDSGFYLCTWSRQGGQPQHFGDGTRLSIL.

The gene calls are TRBV10-3 and TRBJ2-1, with D perhaps TRBD1 or TRBD2 (5 bases each). The CDR3 has 19 amino acids. Germline values: CDR1 ENHRY, CDR2 SYGVKD. With 3 bases removed from V and 1 base from J, the gap between germline ends came to 22 bases. DNA of the CDR3: TGTGCCATCAGTGAATCGGCTGGGGGTTCGACTTTATCCTACAATGAGCAGTTCTTC. This gives the protein CAISESAGGSTLSYNEQFF.

This clonotype showed up many times. The chain joins TRBV12-3 or TRBV12-4 to TRBJ1-5; weak D call: TRBD1 (5 bases). Trimming left V 5 bases short and J 7 bases short, with 15 bases between. The CDR3 extends over 14 amino acids. The CDR3 reads CASSPRRGWQPQHF. DNA of the CDR3: TGTGCCAGCAGTCCTCGGAGGGGTTGGCAGCCCCAGCATTTT.

Many counts were recorded for this clonotype. The V gene is TRBV7-8, the J gene TRBJ2-3; D unclear. With 2 bases removed from V and 2 bases from J, the gap between germline ends came to 8 bases. Germline lookup yields CDR1 SGHVS and CDR2 FQNEAQ. The CDR3 consists of 14 residues. CDR3 sequence: CASSLSQLTDTQYF. CDR3 DNA: TGTGCCAGCAGCTTAAGTCAGCTCACAGATACGCAGTATTTT.

This clonotype was recorded at least ten times. The chain couples TRBV2 to TRBJ2-1, with 12 bases identical to TRBD2. Trimming removed 7 bases from V and 4 bases from J; junction bases left unmatched: 5. This CDR3 has 15 residues. Looked up from germline, CDR1 is SNHLY and CDR2 is FYNNEI. CDR3 in DNA: TGTGCCAGCAAAAGGACTAGCGGGACTTACAATGAGCAGTTCTTC. The encoded protein is CASKRTSGTYNEQFF. Filled out from reference TRBV2 and TRBJ2-1, the complete variable domain reads EPEVTQTPSHQVTQMGQEVILRCVPISNHLYFYWYRQILGQKVEFLVSFYNNEISEKSEIFDDQFSVERPDGSNFTLKIRSTKLEDSAMYFCASKRTSGTYNEQFFGPGTRLTVL.

This clonotype was counted a single time. The genes are TRBV2 and TRBJ1-1; possible D gene TRBD1, 5 bases. The CDR3 contains 16 residues. The V gene lost 2 bases and the J gene lost 0 bases, with 13 bases spanning the gap. The V gene's germline CDR1 is SNHLY and CDR2 FYNNEI. The CDR3 protein is CASSEPQGVMNTEAFF. DNA for the CDR3: TGTGCCAGCAGTGAACCCCAGGGCGTCATGAACACTGAAGCTTTCTTT.

A word on this clonotype: A much larger clone lies a single base off, so this may be a read error. The chain couples TRBV7-2 to TRBJ1-2; D remains ambiguous. The V end was cut by 4 bases, the J end by 2 bases, with 2 bases between. The CDR3 totals 11 residues. Germline V lookup: CDR1 SGHTA, CDR2 FQGNSA. Written as DNA, the CDR3 is TGTGCCAGCAGCTACAACTATGGCTACACCTTC. It is translated as CASSYNYGYTF.

This clonotype showed up just a few times. The genes are TRBV10-3 and TRBJ2-1; 11 bases are a match to TRBD2. V lost 10 bases and J lost 3; bases outside the gene matches: 14. This CDR3 spans 17 amino acids. The germline V gene encodes CDR1 ENHRY and CDR2 SYGVKD. In DNA, the CDR3 is TGTGCCAGCAGACGACTAGCGGGGAGTTCTAGCTACAATGAGCAGTTCTTC. Protein sequence: CASRRLAGSSSYNEQFF.

The chain joins TRBV19 to TRBJ2-1; D remains ambiguous. CDR3 length equals 11 residues. CDR1 is LNHDA, CDR2 SQIVND, per germline (reference sequence). Trimming removed 5 bases from V and 10 bases from J, with 9 bases in between. CDR3 sequence: CASSFGPEQFF. In DNA, the CDR3 is TGTGCCAGTAGTTTCGGACCAGAGCAGTTCTTC. Supplemented by reference TRBV19 and TRBJ2-1, the full variable domain reads DGGITQSPKYLFRKEGQNVTLSCEQNLNHDAMYWYRQDPGQGLRLIYYSQIVNDFQKGDIAEGYSVSREKKESFPLTVTSAQKNPTAFYLCASSFGPEQFFGPGTRLTVL.

This clonotype was seen repeatedly, ten times or more. The chain employs TRBV5-1 and TRBJ2-2; D unresolved. The V end was cut by 4 bases, the J end by 3 bases, with 10 bases between. The CDR3 contains 14 residues. The germline V gene encodes CDR1 SGHRS and CDR2 YFSETQ. The DNA of the CDR3 is TGCGCCAGCAGCCATCGAGGTGACACCGGGGAGCTGTTTTTT. It specifies CASSHRGDTGELFF.

This clonotype was detected many times. The rearrangement uses TRBV5-1 and TRBJ2-1; 9 bases line up with TRBD2. The CDR3 has 16 amino acids. V lost 1 base and J lost 0; bases outside the gene matches: 2. Germline lookup yields CDR1 SGHRS and CDR2 YFSETQ. The DNA of the CDR3 is TGCGCCAGCAGCTTGCAAGCGGGGGGCTCCTACAATGAGCAGTTCTTC. This translates into CASSLQAGGSYNEQFF. The full variable domain, completed using reference TRBV5-1 and TRBJ2-1, is KAGVTQTPRYLIKTRGQQVTLSCSPISGHRSVSWYQQTPGQGLQFLFEYFSETQRNKGNFPGRFSGRQFSNSRSEMNVSTLELGDSALYLCASSLQAGGSYNEQFFGPGTRLTVL.

Details on this clonotype: No conserved phenylalanine or tryptophan is present at the end of the CDR3, so a read error is the likely explanation. CDR3 in amino acids: CASWRGSTGELFS. The CDR3 DNA sequence: TGTGCCAGCTGGCGGGGGAGCACCGGGGAGCTGTTTTCT. The chain couples TRBV2 to TRBJ2-2; 7 positions agree with TRBD2. This CDR3 spans 13 amino acids. Germline V CDR1 and CDR2: SNHLY, FYNNEI. V was clipped by 8 bases and J by 4 bases; unmatched bases: 4.

This clonotype was observed at least ten times. This sequence joins TRBV6-1 and TRBJ2-7, with 10 bases matching TRBD2. With V trimmed by 4 bases and J by 2 bases, 5 bases remained unmatched. The CDR3 extends over 15 amino acids. Per germline, CDR1 MNHNS and CDR2 SASEGT. The CDR3 DNA reads TGTGCCAGCAGTGGGGAAGGACTAGCGGCCTACGAGCAGTACTTC. Residues: CASSGEGLAAYEQYF.

The chain has TRBV19 and TRBJ1-2, with D perhaps matching TRBD1 (5 bases). Germline V CDR1 and CDR2: LNHDA, SQIVND (reference sequence). The CDR3 loop spans 15 amino acids. Trimming pared 9 bases from V and 3 bases from J, leaving 20 bases between. In DNA, the CDR3 is TGTGCCAGCCAAGACCCAGGTGGGGGTGACTATGGCTACACCTTC. Translation gives CASQDPGGGDYGYTF.

This clonotype has only a few counts. The chain joins TRBV9 to TRBJ2-1; 12 bases match TRBD2. J was trimmed by 9 bases and V by 3 bases; bases with no gene match: 10. The CDR3 has 16 amino acids. CDR1 is SGDLS, CDR2 YYNGEE, per germline. CDR3 amino acids: CASSDIVLAGGGEQFF. DNA for the CDR3: TGTGCCAGCAGCGATATAGTACTAGCGGGAGGAGGTGAGCAGTTCTTC. The variable domain in full, with the rest retrieved from reference TRBV9 and TRBJ2-1, is DSGVTQTPKHLITATGQRVTLRCSPRSGDLSVYWYQQSLDQGLQFLIQYYNGEERAKGNILERFSAQQFPDLHSELNLSSLELGDSALYFCASSDIVLAGGGEQFFGPGTRLTVL.

The V and J genes are TRBV10-3 and TRBJ1-2, with 8 bases lining up with TRBD1. The CDR3 is 13 residues long. Per germline, CDR1 ENHRY and CDR2 SYGVKD. The V and J ends lost 5 bases and 8 bases, in that order; junction bases with no gene match: 7. CDR3 loop: CAISMGQARGYTF. The CDR3 DNA sequence: TGTGCCATCAGTATGGGACAGGCCCGGGGCTACACCTTC.

This chain uses TRBV15 with TRBJ1-5; D is perhaps TRBD1 (6 bases). CDR3 length: 14 residues. Germline values: CDR1 LNHNV, CDR2 YYDKDF (reference sequence). The germline V and J ends were trimmed by 5 bases and 6 bases, with 14 bases remaining between them. For the CDR3, the DNA is TGTGCCACCAGCCCCCGAAACAGGGTTCAGCCCCAGCATTTT. It encodes CATSPRNRVQPQHF.

This clonotype was observed many times. V is TRBV10-1 and J is TRBJ2-5; the match to TRBD2 covers 13 bases. This CDR3 has 16 amino acids. CDR1 is WNHNN, CDR2 SYGVQD, per germline (reference sequence). The V and J ends lost 2 bases and 5 bases, in that order; junction bases with no gene match: 5. DNA for the CDR3: TGCGCCAGCAGTGAGGGACTAGCGGGAGCGGAGGAGACCCAGTACTTC. This sequence encodes CASSEGLAGAEETQYF.

This clonotype was found many times. The V gene is TRBV20-1, the J gene TRBJ1-1, with D possibly being TRBD1 (5 bases). V lost 6 bases and J 5 bases, leaving 13 bases between the germline ends. There are 12 residues in the CDR3. The germline gives CDR1 DFQATT, CDR2 SNEGSKA (reference sequence). CDR3 DNA sequence: TGCAGTGCACCAGGGAGACGAACTGAAGCTTTCTTT. It encodes CSAPGRRTEAFF.

This clonotype was found once. A much larger clone lies one base from this, so it may be a read error. The rearrangement joins TRBV3-1 to TRBJ1-5; D gene ambiguous. Germline lookup yields CDR1 LGHDT and CDR2 YNNKEL (reference sequence). The CDR3 has 13 residues. CDR3 region: CACSQGWGQPQHF. Written as DNA, the CDR3 is TGTGCCTGCAGCCAAGGTTGGGGACAGCCCCAGCATTTT.

This chain links TRBV12-3 or TRBV12-4 with TRBJ2-2; tentatively, D is TRBD1 or TRBD2 (6 bases each). The CDR3 covers 16 residues. Between the trimmed V and J ends, which lost 6 bases and 5 bases, there was a span of 19 bases. CDR3 bases: TGTGCCAGCAGCCAAAGAGAGGGGGGAAAAACCGGGGAGCTGTTTTTT. This sequence encodes CASSQREGGKTGELFF.

This clonotype was seen at least ten times. The chain uses TRBV10-3 and TRBJ2-7; TRBD1 matches 8 bases. The CDR3 is 15 residues long. Germline assignment: CDR1 ENHRY and CDR2 SYGVKD. Trimming took 4 bases from V and 2 from J; bases not matched to a gene: 7. CDR3 amino acids: CAISGGQGAPYEQYF. CDR3 bases: TGTGCCATCAGTGGAGGGCAGGGGGCTCCCTACGAGCAGTACTTC.